This TCR beta chain appears in the sequencing data of a study of blood T cell repertoires in COVID-19. The data were produced by immunoSEQ multiplex PCR, yet TCRdb's version contains in-frame clones alone and is incomplete. Of 150,000 to 200,000 clones in the sample, approximately 79% were seen once. This clonotype was sampled from a man between 60 and 75 years old with active or convalescent COVID-19. Sequenced sample: peripheral blood.

The CDR3 protein is CASNNLAWPQHF. DNA for the CDR3: TGTGCCAGTAACAACTTAGCGTGGCCCCAGCATTTT. This chain joins TRBV19 and TRBJ1-5, with D uncertain. This CDR3 is built from 12 residues. V was pared by 7 bases and J by 9 bases, with 13 bases between. The germline CDR1 and CDR2 sequences are LNHDA and SQIVND (reference sequence).